This T cell receptor (beta chain) derives from a study of blood T cell repertoires in COVID-19 (dated by TCRdb to 2018 to 2020). Turning to the overall study: Samples covering the acute and convalescent phases of COVID-19 were provided by collaborators in the United States, Italy and Spain. The material from the prospective study consisted of cDNA or gDNA derived from T cells, B-cell-depleted T cells, or PBMCs. The dataset comprised deeply sampled blood TCRbeta repertoires from subjects exposed to, actively infected with, or recovered from COVID-19. The repertoires were released in a freely available public database meant as a resource for research on the immune response to SARS-CoV-2. The samples were drawn from two sources: the first 160 participants of the ongoing ImmuneRACE study, and 1,000 to 1,500 subjects contributed by 6 global collaborators. A de-identified subject ID, COVID-19 status, age in years and sex were almost always included in the sample metadata. Where available, HLA class I and class II types were taken from metadata supplied by the sample provider and were not determined by assay-based typing.

TCRbeta CDR3 regions were amplified from genomic DNA by means of the immunoSEQ Assay, a bias-controlled multiplex PCR. The authors' analysis ran thus. Within the assay, amplification of reference gene primers was used to estimate how many nucleated cells each sample contained. To quantify the absolute abundance of each unique TCRbeta CDR3 rearrangement, sequence reads were collapsed and filtered. For each sample, productive Simpson clonality was calculated as the square root of Simpson's diversity index over productive rearrangements. TCRdb re-hosts the immuneACCESS table, in-frame sequences only. Its copies lack some clones; in the studies checked, an unresolved V gene accounts for under half of them, and the cause for the rest is not known. V, J and clone size are taken as reported in that table, and D and trimming were inferred from the DNA itself. This sample has some 98,000 clones in its table, and 70% to 85% of those were observed once. The ten largest clones take up under 11% of the sample.

The germline V gene yields SGHVS for CDR1 and FQNEAQ for CDR2. The CDR3, from cysteine to phenylalanine, totals 13 residues. The entry retains the CDR3 DNA only, 39 bases that are in frame from base 1. Deletion took 6 bases off V and 6 bases off J, with a span of 14 bases between the germline ends. General conclusions and limits of the study: How much clinical and demographic metadata was included differed by source and by participant, and the metadata was provided uncurated.

This clone is a singleton in its sample. Its antigen remains undetermined. Nothing much larger sits one base from this clone, and base qualities are not available. Each collaborating institution followed its own protocols to collect whole blood in K2EDTA tubes. Collaborator samples were shipped for TCRbeta analysis as frozen whole blood, isolated PBMCs, or DNA extracted from either sample type. This receptor was identified in a man between 65 and 85 years old with acute or convalescent COVID-19. The sample was peripheral blood. The V and J genes are TRBV7-8 and TRBJ1-2, and the D gene may be TRBD1, 5 bases matching. The nucleotide sequence reads as follows: TGTGCCAGCAGTCGGCGGGGGATGAATGGCTACACCTTC. This sequence encodes CASSRRGMNGYTF.